What follows is one T cell receptor (beta chain) and its context. The treatment was: around 19 received Ad26.COV2.S at low or high dose, single or two shots; about 5 received placebo; per-sample allocation not given. Repertoires come from day 63 after the first vaccine or placebo injection. The data were taken from a study of Ad26.COV2.S vaccination and SARS-CoV-2 variants. V was cut by 6 bases and J by 12 bases, with 14 bases left in between. CDR1 and CDR2 (germline): MNHEY, SVGEGT. This CDR3 is 12 amino acids long. The method was immunoSEQ multiplex PCR; TCRdb's version includes in-frame clones alone and lacks a portion of them. The data hold roughly 240,000 clones, with approximately 90% observed a single time.

The receptor was derived from a person between 18 and 60 years old who received the Ad26.COV2.S COVID-19 vaccine or a placebo. The starting material was peripheral blood, obtained in a trial of Ad26.COV2.S vaccine versus placebo. The rearrangement joins TRBV6-2 or TRBV6-3 to TRBJ1-4; the D is unclear. CDR3 loop: CASSPPARELFF. For the CDR3, the DNA is TGTGCCAGCAGCCCCCCCGCGAGGGAACTGTTTTTT.